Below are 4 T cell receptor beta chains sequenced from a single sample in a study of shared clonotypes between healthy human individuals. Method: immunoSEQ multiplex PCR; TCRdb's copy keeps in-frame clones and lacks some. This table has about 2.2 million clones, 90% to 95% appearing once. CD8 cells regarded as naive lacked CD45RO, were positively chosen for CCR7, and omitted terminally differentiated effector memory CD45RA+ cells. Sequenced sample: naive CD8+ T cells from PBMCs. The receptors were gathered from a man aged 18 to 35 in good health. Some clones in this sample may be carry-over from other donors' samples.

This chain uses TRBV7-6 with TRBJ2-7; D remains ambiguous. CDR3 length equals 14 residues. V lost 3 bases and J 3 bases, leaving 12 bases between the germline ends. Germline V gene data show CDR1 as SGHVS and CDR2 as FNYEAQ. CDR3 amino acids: CASSFGSFDYEQYF. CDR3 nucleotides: TGTGCCAGCAGCTTTGGCTCTTTTGACTACGAGCAGTACTTC.

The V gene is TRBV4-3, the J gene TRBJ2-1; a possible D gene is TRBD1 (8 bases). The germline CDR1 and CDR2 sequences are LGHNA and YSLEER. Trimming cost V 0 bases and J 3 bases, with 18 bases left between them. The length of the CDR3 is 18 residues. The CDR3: CASSQDRGDRLGYNEQFF. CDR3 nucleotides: TGCGCCAGCAGCCAAGATCGGGGGGACAGGTTGGGCTACAATGAGCAGTTCTTC.

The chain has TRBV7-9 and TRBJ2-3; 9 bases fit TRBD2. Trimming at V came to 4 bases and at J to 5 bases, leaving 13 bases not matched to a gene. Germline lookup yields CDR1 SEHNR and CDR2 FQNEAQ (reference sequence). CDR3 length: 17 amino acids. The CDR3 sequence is CASSSGGLARAEDTQYF. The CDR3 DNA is TGTGCCAGCAGCTCTGGGGGACTAGCACGAGCGGAAGATACGCAGTATTTT.

The CDR3: CASSLHLASGAYNEQFF. In DNA, the CDR3 is TGTGCCAGCAGCTTGCACCTGGCTAGCGGGGCCTACAATGAGCAGTTCTTC. The V gene is TRBV7-2, the J gene TRBJ2-1, with TRBD2 matching over 9 bases. Trimming took 3 bases from V and 2 from J; bases not matched to a gene: 8. CDR1 is SGHTA and CDR2 is FQGNSA in the germline V gene. The CDR3 covers 17 residues.